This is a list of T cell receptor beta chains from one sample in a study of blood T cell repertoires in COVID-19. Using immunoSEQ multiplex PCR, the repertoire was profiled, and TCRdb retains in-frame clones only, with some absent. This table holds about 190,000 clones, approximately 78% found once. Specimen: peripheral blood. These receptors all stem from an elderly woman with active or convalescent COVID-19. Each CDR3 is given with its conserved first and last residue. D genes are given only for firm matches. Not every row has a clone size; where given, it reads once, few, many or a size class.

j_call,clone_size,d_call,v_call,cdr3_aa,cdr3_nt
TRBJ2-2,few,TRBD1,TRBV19,CASSAGTGINTGELFF,TGTGCCAGTAGTGCCGGGACAGGCATTAACACCGGGGAGCTGTTTTTT
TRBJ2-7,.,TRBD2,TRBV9,CASSGSGSATYEQYF,TGTGCCAGCAGCGGAAGCGGGAGTGCTACCTACGAGCAGTACTTC
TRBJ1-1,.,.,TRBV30,CAWRGSRFTEAFF,TGTGCCTGGAGGGGCAGTCGCTTTACTGAAGCTTTCTTT
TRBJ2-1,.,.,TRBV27,CASSPSSRTYNEQFF,TGTGCCAGCAGTCCGTCTAGCAGAACATACAATGAGCAGTTCTTC
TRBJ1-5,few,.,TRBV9,CASSVLYSNQPQHF,TGTGCCAGCAGCGTTCTTTATAGCAATCAGCCCCAGCATTTT
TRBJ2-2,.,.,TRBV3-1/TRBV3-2,CASSQGSGYTGELFF,TGTGCCAGCAGCCAAGGCAGCGGGTACACCGGGGAGCTGTTTTTT
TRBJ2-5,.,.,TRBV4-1,CASSQEGSGAETQYF,TGCGCCAGCAGCCAAGAAGGGTCAGGGGCTGAGACCCAGTACTTC
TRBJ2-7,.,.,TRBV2,CASSDQGHSYEQYF,TGTGCCAGCAGTGATCAGGGGCACTCCTACGAGCAGTACTTC
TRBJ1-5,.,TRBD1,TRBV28,CASRSFTGAGQPQHF,TGTGCCAGCAGGTCCTTCACAGGGGCGGGTCAGCCCCAGCATTTT
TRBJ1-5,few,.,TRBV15,CATSETGGQPQHF,TGTGCCACCAGCGAGACGGGGGGTCAGCCCCAGCATTTT
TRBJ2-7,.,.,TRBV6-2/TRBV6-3,CASSYEGYEQYF,TGTGCCAGCAGTTATGAGGGATACGAGCAGTACTTC
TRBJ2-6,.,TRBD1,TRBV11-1,CASSLLRGPGANVLTF,TGTGCCAGCAGCTTATTAAGGGGGCCTGGGGCCAACGTCCTGACTTTC
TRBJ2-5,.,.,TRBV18,CASSPERNQETQYF,TGTGCCAGCTCACCAGAGCGGAACCAAGAGACCCAGTACTTC
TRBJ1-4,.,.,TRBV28,CASSTPGRVGEKLFF,TGTGCCAGCAGTACGCCGGGCAGGGTCGGCGAAAAACTGTTTTTT
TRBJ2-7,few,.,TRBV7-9,CASSQDRAEQYF,TGTGCCAGCAGCCAGGACAGAGCCGAGCAGTACTTC
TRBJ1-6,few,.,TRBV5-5,CASSLTEISPLHF,TGTGCCAGCAGCTTGACCGAGATTTCACCCCTCCACTTT
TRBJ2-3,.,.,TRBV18,CASFTKQGTTITDTQYF,TGTGCCAGCTTCACCAAGCAGGGGACTACTATCACAGATACGCAGTATTTT
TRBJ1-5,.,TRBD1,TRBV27,CASSLSFRGAGQPQHF,TGTGCCAGCAGTTTGTCCTTCAGGGGGGCGGGTCAGCCCCAGCATTTT
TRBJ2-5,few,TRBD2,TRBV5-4,CASSRPGGNQETQYF,TGTGCCAGCAGCCGCCCCGGGGGGAACCAAGAGACCCAGTACTTC
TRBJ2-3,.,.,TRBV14,CASSHIRLDMADTQYF,TGTGCCAGCAGCCACATCCGACTAGATATGGCAGATACGCAGTATTTT
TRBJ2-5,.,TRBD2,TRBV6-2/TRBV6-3,CASSYGGAGRGALKTQYF,TGTGCCAGCAGTTACGGTGGGGCAGGGCGGGGGGCCCTTAAGACCCAGTACTTC
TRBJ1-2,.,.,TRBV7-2,CASSLVAGPISGYTF,TGTGCCAGCAGCTTAGTGGCAGGCCCGATCTCTGGCTACACCTTC
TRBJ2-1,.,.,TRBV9,CASSSVVGYNEQFF,TGTGCCAGCAGCAGCGTGGTCGGGTACAATGAGCAGTTCTTC
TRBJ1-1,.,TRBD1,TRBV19,CASTGRGHTEAFF,TGTGCCAGTACAGGCAGGGGGCATACTGAAGCTTTCTTT
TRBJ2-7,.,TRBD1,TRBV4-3,CASSPNSGQGGEQYF,TGCGCCAGCAGCCCCAATTCGGGACAGGGAGGCGAGCAGTACTTC